Shown below are 22 T cell receptor beta chains from a single sample sequenced in a study of early T cells in non-severe SARS-CoV-2 infection. TCRdb ran MiXCR on the 5' RACE reads and lists one entry per CDR3 protein. This sample has 60,000 to 75,000 distinct CDR3 sequences; about 11% occur once, and the top ten carry approximately 6.4%. The sample was whole blood. These receptors all come from an adult who was a healthcare worker with PCR-confirmed SARS-CoV-2 infection or an uninfected control (not recorded which).

This clonotype has ten or more counts. The rearrangement links TRBV11-2 to TRBJ2-1; a weak D match, TRBD1 (5 bases). Germline V gene lookup returns CDR1 SGHAT and CDR2 FQNNGV. V dropped 1 base and J dropped 2 bases, with 9 bases sitting between them. The length of the CDR3 is 15 residues. The DNA for the CDR3 is TGTGCCAGCAGCTTAGCAGGGTTTACCTACAATGAGCAGTTCTTC. It specifies CASSLAGFTYNEQFF.

In its sample, this clonotype was seen many times. This rearrangement joins TRBV28 to TRBJ2-5; TRBD1 matches at 7 bases. The CDR3 consists of 16 residues. Germline V gene data show CDR1 as MDHEN and CDR2 as SYDVKM. V gave up 6 bases and J gave up 0 bases; unmatched junction bases: 10. The CDR3 sequence: CASRPGQDGDQETQYF. Written as DNA, the CDR3 is TGTGCCAGCAGACCCGGACAGGACGGAGACCAAGAGACCCAGTACTTC.

The gene calls are TRBV29-1 and TRBJ2-4; D is unclear. The CDR3 contains 13 residues. The germline V gene has CDR1 SQVTM and CDR2 ANQGSEA. V was cut by 2 bases and J by 3 bases, with 8 bases left in between. Here the CDR3 DNA reads TGCAGCGTTGAAAGTTCAGTCAAAAACATTCAGTACTTC. This translates into CSVESSVKNIQYF.

This clonotype was detected ten times or more. The chain combines TRBV29-1 with TRBJ1-2, with D possibly being TRBD1 (5 bases). Trimming took off 2 bases at V and 5 bases at J, with 15 bases between the two ends. CDR1 is SQVTM and CDR2 is ANQGSEA in the germline V gene. This CDR3 has 14 amino acids. Written as DNA, the CDR3 is TGCAGCGTTGAATTCCCAGGGCGGATTTATGGCTACACCTTC. Amino acids: CSVEFPGRIYGYTF.

This rearrangement joins TRBV3-1 to TRBJ1-3; a weak D match, TRBD1 (5 bases). The CDR3 sequence is 13 residues long. From germline, CDR1 is LGHDT and CDR2 YNNKEL (reference sequence). Trimming pared 11 bases from V and 6 bases from J, leaving 17 bases between. The CDR3 loop is CAGHSSGSNTIYF. The CDR3 DNA is TGTGCCGGACACTCTTCTGGTTCAAACACCATATATTTT. Looking up the rest from reference TRBV3-1 and TRBJ1-3 gives the full variable domain: DTAVSQTPKYLVTQMGNDKSIKCEQNLGHDTMYWYKQDSKKFLKIMFSYNNKELIINETVPNRFSPKSPDKAHLNLHINSLELGDSAVYFCAGHSSGSNTIYFGEGSWLTVV.

In its sample, this clonotype was seen many times. The chain combines TRBV15 with TRBJ2-5, with D perhaps TRBD1 or TRBD2 (5 bases each). V was clipped by 2 bases and J by 0 bases, with 10 bases between them. The CDR3 consists of 15 residues. Germline V gene lookup returns CDR1 LNHNV and CDR2 YYDKDF (reference sequence). The CDR3 DNA reads TGTGCCACCAGCAGATGGGGACGGAACCAAGAGACCCAGTACTTC. Its translation is CATSRWGRNQETQYF.

This clonotype was seen many times. This chain uses TRBV6-5 with TRBJ2-7, with a possible D match to TRBD1 (7 bases). CDR1 and CDR2 from the germline V gene are MNHEY and SVGAGI. The CDR3 has 15 amino acids. V was shortened by 6 bases and J by 6 bases, with 21 bases between the two germline ends. The DNA for the CDR3 is TGTGCCAGCAGCCCCCGGGAGCCCAGGGGGGTCGAGCAGTACTTC. It yields the protein CASSPREPRGVEQYF.

Comments on this clonotype: A much larger clone lies one base from this, so it may be a read error. The CDR3 protein is CASSLGSGGPGETQYF. CDR3 nucleotide sequence: TGTGCCAGCAGCTTAGGTAGCGGGGGGCCGGGCGAGACCCAGTACTTC. This chain uses TRBV11-2 with TRBJ2-5; 10 bases agree with TRBD2. The germline V gene encodes CDR1 SGHAT and CDR2 FQNNGV. Trimming took 1 base from V and 5 from J; bases not matched to a gene: 7. The CDR3 is made up of 16 amino acids.

This clonotype was counted many times. The chain has TRBV12-3 or TRBV12-4 and TRBJ1-2, with unresolved D. The CDR3 has 13 residues. Trimming took off 3 bases at V and 1 base at J, with 6 bases between the two ends. This CDR3 is CASSFRSNYGYTF. CDR3 coding DNA: TGTGCCAGCAGTTTCAGAAGTAACTATGGCTACACCTTC.

This clonotype was counted many times. The rearrangement joins TRBV5-1 to TRBJ2-3, with TRBD1 matching over 9 bases. This CDR3 region has 15 residues. CDR1 SGHRS and CDR2 YFSETQ come from the germline V gene. J gave up 4 bases and V 4 bases, and 7 bases lay outside the gene matches. CDR3 bases: TGCGCCAGCAGCGGGGGGACAGGGAGGGCAGATACGCAGTATTTT. Amino acid sequence: CASSGGTGRADTQYF.

Only a few counts were recorded for this clonotype. This chain connects TRBV5-1 to TRBJ1-4; D possibly corresponds to TRBD1 (6 bases). In germline, CDR1 is SGHRS, CDR2 YFSETQ. The CDR3 length is 15 residues. V lost 0 bases and J 6 bases, leaving 12 bases between the germline ends. This CDR3 is CASSLDPGADEKLFF. CDR3 coding DNA: TGCGCCAGCAGCTTGGACCCGGGGGCAGATGAAAAACTGTTTTTT.

The CDR3 is CASSYLGLAGNNEQFF. The CDR3 DNA is TGTGCCAGCAGTTACTTAGGACTAGCGGGAAACAATGAGCAGTTCTTC. This rearrangement joins TRBV6-6 to TRBJ2-1; 12 bases fit TRBD2. Germline-derived CDR1 and CDR2 are MNHNY and SVGAGI (reference sequence). There are 16 residues in the CDR3. Unmatched junction bases numbered 3, after V lost 1 base and J lost 5 bases.

This clonotype showed up just a few times. The chain combines TRBV14 with TRBJ2-7, with a weak D call TRBD2 (5 bases). This CDR3 comprises 15 residues. In germline, CDR1 is SGHDN, CDR2 FVKESK. The V end was cut by 3 bases, the J end by 0 bases, with 12 bases between. The DNA for the CDR3 is TGTGCCAGCAGCCAGGGCGGACTCCCCTCCTACGAGCAGTACTTC. Its protein is CASSQGGLPSYEQYF.

Notes on this clonotype: This may stem from a read error, because a much larger clone lies one nucleotide away. The V gene is TRBV6-2 or TRBV6-3, the J gene TRBJ2-1; D not certain. The CDR3 contains 14 residues. Germline V lookup: CDR1 MNHEY, CDR2 SVGEGT. V lost 10 bases, J lost 8 bases, and 21 bases lay in between. CDR3 in DNA: TGTGCCAACACCCTTCTCCCAATAGTCGATGAGCAGTTCTTC. It specifies CANTLLPIVDEQFF.

This clonotype appeared a few times. This chain links TRBV6-6 with TRBJ1-1; D is undetermined. This CDR3 contains 11 residues. V lost 10 bases, J lost 7 bases, and 13 bases lay in between. Germline V gene lookup returns CDR1 MNHNY and CDR2 SVGAGI (reference sequence). The CDR3: CATALTYEAFF. In nucleotides, the CDR3 is TGTGCCACCGCTTTGACCTATGAAGCTTTCTTT.

V is TRBV20-1 and J is TRBJ1-5, with D unclear. This CDR3 spans 12 amino acids. V shed 3 bases and J shed 4 bases, with 7 bases lying between them. Germline CDR1 reads DFQATT; CDR2 reads SNEGSKA (reference sequence). CDR3 protein: CSASYTNQPQHF. Here the CDR3 DNA reads TGCAGTGCTAGTTACACGAATCAGCCCCAGCATTTT.

The V and J genes are TRBV7-2 and TRBJ2-7; 7 bases match TRBD2. The V gene's germline CDR1 is SGHTA and CDR2 FQGNSA. The V segment lost 0 bases and the J segment 2 bases; nucleotides outside the gene matches: 4. CDR3 length: 15 residues. The chain's CDR3 is CASSLALRGTYEQYF. CDR3 DNA sequence: TGTGCCAGCAGCTTAGCGTTGCGGGGGACCTACGAGCAGTACTTC.

CDR3 region: CASSLDSAGNTIYF. Written as DNA, the CDR3 is TGTGCCAGCAGCTTAGACTCAGCGGGAAACACCATATATTTT. V is TRBV11-1 and J is TRBJ1-3, with unresolved D. This CDR3 has 14 residues. Germline V gene data show CDR1 as SGHAT and CDR2 as FQDESV (reference sequence). Trimming removed 1 base at V and 4 bases at J, with 8 bases between. Looking up the rest from reference TRBV11-1 and TRBJ1-3 gives the full variable domain: EAEVAQSPRYKITEKSQAVAFWCDPISGHATLYWYRQILGQGPELLVQFQDESVVDDSQLPKDRFSAERLKGVDSTLKIQPAELGDSAMYLCASSLDSAGNTIYFGEGSWLTVV.

J is TRBJ2-1 and V is TRBV7-2; D not resolved. Trimming removed 3 bases from V and 10 bases from J, with 22 bases in between. Germline lookup yields CDR1 SGHTA and CDR2 FQGNSA. CDR3 size: 16 residues. In nucleotides, the CDR3 is TGTGCCAGCAGCTTCCGAGTATCAGTTCCTGCTCGCGAGCAGTTCTTC. Protein sequence: CASSFRVSVPAREQFF.

The V and J genes are TRBV5-1 and TRBJ1-1; D is possibly TRBD1 (6 bases). V gave up 3 bases and J gave up 3 bases, with 15 bases separating them. This CDR3 contains 15 residues. Germline-derived CDR1 and CDR2 are SGHRS and YFSETQ. The DNA for the CDR3 is TGCGCCAGCAGCTGGGAGGGGGAAGAACACACTGAAGCTTTCTTT. This gives the protein CASSWEGEEHTEAFF.

This clonotype was detected many times. This chain uses TRBV6-2 or TRBV6-3 with TRBJ2-3; 8 bases are shared with TRBD2. The germline V gene has CDR1 MNHEY and CDR2 SVGEGT. The CDR3 extends over 18 amino acids. V dropped 2 bases and J dropped 0; count of bases not matched to a gene: 10. CDR3 bases: TGTGCCAGCAGTTACGACGAGACGGGAGGGCCCAGCACAGATACGCAGTATTTT. It is translated as CASSYDETGGPSTDTQYF.

The chain links TRBV4-3 to TRBJ2-3; either TRBD1 or TRBD2 may supply D (5 bases each). The V end lost 2 bases, the J end lost 4 bases, and 7 bases lay between the germline ends. There are 13 residues in the CDR3. CDR1 is LGHNA and CDR2 is YSLEER in the germline V gene. The CDR3 sequence: CASSQLGADTQYF. In DNA, the CDR3 is TGCGCCAGCAGCCAATTGGGGGCAGATACGCAGTATTTT.